This T cell receptor beta chain stems from a study of T cell responses to AZD1222 COVID-19 vaccine listed by TCRdb under 2021. As for the study more broadly: TCR sequencing covered 233 trial participants: 200 to 210 given two doses of AZD1222 and about 26 given two doses of MenACWY control vaccine. Enrollment into the trials was organized by age into subgroups of 18-55, 56-69 and 70-plus years, and those subgroups contained approximately 160, 26 and 62 TCR-sequenced participants, respectively. Overall results and qualifications from the work: Conclusions about previously exposed vaccinees were limited because only six AZD1222 recipients were SARS-CoV-2 seropositive at baseline. Because no samples from the day 14 peak response were available, repertoires could be characterized only after the peak T cell response. CD4 TCRs associated with the vaccine covered the entire spike protein, and the dominant responses were in regions 160-218 and 743-854. After two AZD1222 doses, spike-specific TCR breadth and depth were significantly higher than at day 0 and than in MenACWY recipients. In the small 56-69-year group, the increase in depth fell short of significance, most likely because of low power. Reportedly, almost half of the unique spike-specific TCRs recognized epitopes lying outside the regions that are mutated in the B.1.351 and B.1.1.7 variants. Participants were mostly white British and included more females than males, and it was suggested by the authors that clonal diversity may have been underestimated.

In the germline V gene (reference sequence), CDR1 corresponds to LNHDA and CDR2 to SQIVND. V lost 1 base and J lost 7 bases, and the count of bases not matched to a germline gene is 9. From the cysteine up to the phenylalanine, the CDR3 has a length of 16 residues. This entry keeps only the CDR3 DNA: 48 bases, framed from base 1. This specimen's time point label, interpreted: about 28 days (+/-7) after the second vaccine dose. AZD1222 recipients given second doses at about 4 weeks or at about 12 weeks were pooled, since spike-specific TCR depth and breadth were not found to differ between the two schedules. The vaccinee samples were drawn from two UK trials, COV001 and COV002, one of which was a single-blind randomized controlled phase 2/3 trial testing AZD1222 (ChAdOx1 nCoV-19) in healthy adults. For TCRbeta chain sequencing, PBMC samples were collected from trial participants at day 0 and at day 28 after the second dose.

This clone was detected once. Its antigen is currently not known. It has no much larger one-base neighbor in the sample; base qualities were not kept. The CDR3 regions of human TCRbeta chains were analyzed by immunosequencing. The authors' pipeline ran thus. Repertoire TCRs were matched against a reference library of SARS-CoV-2-specific TCRs generated with the MIRA antigen-specificity platform. Breadth was defined as the fraction of unique TCRs that were SARS-CoV-2-associated, and depth was defined as the fraction of total T cells that were SARS-CoV-2-associated. Each spike-specific TCR was assigned to its reactive spike region and to a CD4 or CD8 class using the MIRA data. Log10-transformed breadth and depth values were compared by one-way ANOVA with Sidak's multiple comparisons tests. Drawn from immuneACCESS, this table holds only the in-frame rearrangements with V and J called that TCRdb kept. Clones are partly lost; checked studies trace under half to an unresolved V gene and leave the rest unexplained. That table supplies the V and J calls and clone size; D and trimming were determined from the DNA. The sample table shows around 99,000 clones, and about 90% are seen once. The ten largest clones capture more than 8% of the sample.

The TCR originated in an adult who received the AZD1222 COVID-19 vaccine. This material consisted of peripheral blood, taken 28 days after the second AZD1222 dose. The V and J segments used are TRBV19 and TRBJ1-5; TRBD1 agrees with 8 junctional bases. The CDR3 loop reads CASSIGGQGVSQPQHF. The DNA reads TGTGCCAGTAGTATAGGAGGACAGGGAGTCAGCCAGCCCCAGCATTTT.